These T cell receptor beta chains were read from a single sample in a study of CD8+ T cells in alopecia areata. Generated by immunoSEQ multiplex PCR, the TCRdb table keeps only in-frame clones and is missing some. The table records roughly 200,000 clones, 58% of them present only once. Sequenced material: CD8+ T cells sorted from blood, taken at week 24, from a patient treated with tofacitinib. These receptors all come from a human donor with alopecia areata. CDR3s include the opening cysteine and the closing phenylalanine or tryptophan. Fields, in order: V gene, J gene, D gene, clone size, CDR3 DNA, CDR3 protein. D genes are given only for firm matches. Size is stated for part of the rows, as once, few or many counts, or as a class when the clone is expanded.

TRBV7-9	TRBJ2-1	TRBD1	.	TGTGCCAGCAGCGACACAGGGGGCTGGTCCTACAATGAGCAGTTCTTC	CASSDTGGWSYNEQFF
TRBV30	TRBJ2-7	TRBD1	.	TGTGCCTGTCGGGACAGTTCCTCCTACGAGCAGTACTTC	CACRDSSSYEQYF
TRBV2	TRBJ2-3	.	.	TGTGCCAGCAGAAGTCGAAGCACAGATACGCAGTATTTT	CASRSRSTDTQYF
TRBV30	TRBJ2-1	TRBD2	.	TGTGCCTGGAGCGGGGGGGACAATGAGCAGTTCTTC	CAWSGGDNEQFF
TRBV5-1	TRBJ1-1	.	few	TGCGCCAGCAGCTATCAAGGACTGACTGAAGCTTTCTTT	CASSYQGLTEAFF
TRBV30	TRBJ2-3	.	.	TGTGCCTGGAGTACACAGGGCTCAGATACGCAGTATTTT	CAWSTQGSDTQYF
TRBV6-5	TRBJ1-2	TRBD1	few	TGTGCCAGCAGTTATTCCGGGACAGGGGGCCTATATGGCTACACCTTC	CASSYSGTGGLYGYTF
TRBV4-1	TRBJ1-2	.	few	TGCGCCAGCAGCTTCGGCGGCGAGGTGCTGTATGGCTACACCTTC	CASSFGGEVLYGYTF
TRBV7-8	TRBJ2-5	.	.	TGTGCCAGCAGCTTAACAAGCGAGACCCAGTACTTC	CASSLTSETQYF
TRBV30	TRBJ1-5	TRBD1	.	TGTGCCTGGAGTGGGACAGGGGGAAGCAATCAGCCCCAGCATTTT	CAWSGTGGSNQPQHF
TRBV27	TRBJ2-1	.	.	TGTGCCAGCAGTTTAGGAACGATCCCGCCGGGTGAGCAGTTCTTC	CASSLGTIPPGEQFF
TRBV29-1	TRBJ1-2	.	once	TGCAGCGTTGAAGATCCTGCAGGGGTCGGCTATGGCTACACCTTC	CSVEDPAGVGYGYTF
TRBV5-6	TRBJ1-3	.	.	TGTGCCAGCAGCTTGGATGGGAAAACCATATATTTT	CASSLDGKTIYF
TRBV13	TRBJ2-7	.	few	TGTGCCAGCAGCTCAGAGGACACCTCCTACGAGCAGTACTTC	CASSSEDTSYEQYF
TRBV12-5	TRBJ1-4	.	.	TGTGCTAGTGGTTTGAGCGGATGGGAAAAACTGTTTTTT	CASGLSGWEKLFF
TRBV7-2	TRBJ1-2	.	few	TGTGCCAGTCGGGCGCCTTATGGCTACACCTTC	CASRAPYGYTF
TRBV7-9	TRBJ1-1	.	once	TGTGCCAGCAGCCGGCCGGGAATGAACACTGAAGCTTTCTTT	CASSRPGMNTEAFF
TRBV11-2	TRBJ2-7	.	few	TGTGCCAGCTCACGAGGTGGCAACTCCTACGAGCAGTACTTC	CASSRGGNSYEQYF
TRBV4-1	TRBJ1-5	TRBD1	.	TGCGCCAGCAGCCAGTCCCAGGGGGCGCAGAATCAGCCCCAGCATTTT	CASSQSQGAQNQPQHF
TRBV12-5	TRBJ2-5	TRBD2	few	TGTGCTAGTGGTTTGGGCAGCGGGGACCAGTACTTC	CASGLGSGDQYF
TRBV30	TRBJ1-2	.	.	TGTGCCGGACGGGCAGGGTATGGCTACACCTTC	CAGRAGYGYTF
TRBV2	TRBJ1-5	.	.	TGTGCCAGCAGCGACAGGTCATCTCAGCCCCAGCATTTT	CASSDRSSQPQHF
TRBV11-2	TRBJ2-2	.	few	TGTGCCAGCAGCACAAGGCGGAACACCGGGGAGCTGTTTTTT	CASSTRRNTGELFF
TRBV2	TRBJ2-7	TRBD2	.	TGTGCCAGCATGCTAGCGGGGGGATCCTACGAGCAGTACTTC	CASMLAGGSYEQYF
TRBV2	TRBJ1-1	TRBD1	.	TGTGCCAGCAGTGAGTGGGGACAGGGGTTCAACACTGAAGCTTTCTTT	CASSEWGQGFNTEAFF
TRBV5-6	TRBJ2-7	.	.	TGTGCCAGCAGCCGAGGACCGTTCTACGAGCAGTACTTC	CASSRGPFYEQYF
TRBV2	TRBJ2-6	.	few	TGTGCCAGCAGTGAACCAGGGAGCTCTGGGGCCAACGTCCTGACTTTC	CASSEPGSSGANVLTF
TRBV6-5	TRBJ1-1	.	.	TGTGCCAGCTGCGGGGTTTTTGGGAACACTGAAGCTTTCTTT	CASCGVFGNTEAFF
TRBV7-9	TRBJ1-6	TRBD1	few	TGTGCCAGCAGCTCCGCGACAGGGGGAGATTCACCCCTCCACTTT	CASSSATGGDSPLHF